This T cell receptor (beta chain) is drawn from a study of blood T cell repertoires in COVID-19. The overall study: Samples of COVID-19 (acute and convalescent) were obtained from the United States, Italy and Spain. Sources were T cells, B-cell-depleted T cells, or PBMCs; the material itself was cDNA or gDNA.

Per the authors' pipeline: Counts of nucleated cells, estimated from reference gene primer amplification, were obtained. Some clones are missing from TCRdb's copy, which holds only in-frame ones; the method was immunoSEQ multiplex PCR. That table supplies the V and J calls and clone size; D and trimming were determined from the DNA. The sample carries just over 150,000 clones, roughly 88% recorded once. V lost 1 base and J lost 6; bases outside the gene matches: 7. CDR3 length equals 14 residues. From germline, CDR1 is SGHRS and CDR2 YFSETQ. Sequenced material: peripheral blood. The chain uses TRBV5-1 and TRBJ2-7; 7 nucleotides agree with TRBD2. The TCR sequence derives from a woman between 50 and 59 years old with acute or convalescent COVID-19. This chain's CDR3 is CASSLMGRAVEQYF. The CDR3 DNA sequence: TGCGCCAGCAGCTTGATGGGGAGGGCAGTCGAGCAGTACTTC.